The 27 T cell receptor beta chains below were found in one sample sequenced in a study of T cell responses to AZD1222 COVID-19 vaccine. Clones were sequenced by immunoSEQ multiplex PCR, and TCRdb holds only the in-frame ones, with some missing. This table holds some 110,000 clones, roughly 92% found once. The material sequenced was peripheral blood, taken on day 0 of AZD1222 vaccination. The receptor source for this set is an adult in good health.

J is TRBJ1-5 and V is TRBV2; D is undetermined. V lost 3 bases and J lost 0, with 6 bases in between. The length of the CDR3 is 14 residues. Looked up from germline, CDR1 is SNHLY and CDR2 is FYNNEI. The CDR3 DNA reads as TGTGCCAGCAGTGACGGATATAGCAATCAGCCCCAGCATTTT. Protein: CASSDGYSNQPQHF. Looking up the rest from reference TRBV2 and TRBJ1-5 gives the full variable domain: EPEVTQTPSHQVTQMGQEVILRCVPISNHLYFYWYRQILGQKVEFLVSFYNNEISEKSEIFDDQFSVERPDGSNFTLKIRSTKLEDSAMYFCASSDGYSNQPQHFGDGTRLSIL.

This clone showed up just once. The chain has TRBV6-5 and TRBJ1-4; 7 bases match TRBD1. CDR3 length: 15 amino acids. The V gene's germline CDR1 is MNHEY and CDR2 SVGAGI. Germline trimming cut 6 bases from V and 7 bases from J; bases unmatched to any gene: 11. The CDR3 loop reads CASSTPGQPIEKLFF. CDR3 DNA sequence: TGTGCCAGCAGCACCCCGGGACAGCCCATTGAAAAACTGTTTTTT.

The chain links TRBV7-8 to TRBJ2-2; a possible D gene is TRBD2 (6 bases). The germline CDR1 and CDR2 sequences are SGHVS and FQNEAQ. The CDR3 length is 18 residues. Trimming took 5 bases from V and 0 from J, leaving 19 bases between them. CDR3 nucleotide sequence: TGTGCCAGCAGCACCTCCGGGACTGGCGTAACGAACACCGGGGAGCTGTTTTTT. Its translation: CASSTSGTGVTNTGELFF.

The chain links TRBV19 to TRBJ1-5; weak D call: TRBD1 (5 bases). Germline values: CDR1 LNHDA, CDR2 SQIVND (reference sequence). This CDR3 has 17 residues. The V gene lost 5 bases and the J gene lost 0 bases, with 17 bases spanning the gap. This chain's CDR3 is CASSGDGRSYSNQPQHF. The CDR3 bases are TGTGCCAGTAGTGGGGACGGACGATCTTATAGCAATCAGCCCCAGCATTTT.

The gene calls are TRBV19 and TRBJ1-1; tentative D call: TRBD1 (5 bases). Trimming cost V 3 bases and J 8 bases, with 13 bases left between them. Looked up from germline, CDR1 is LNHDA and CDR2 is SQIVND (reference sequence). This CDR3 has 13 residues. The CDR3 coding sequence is TGTGCCAGTAGTATTCGGGGGAGAGGCGAAGCTTTCTTT. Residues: CASSIRGRGEAFF.

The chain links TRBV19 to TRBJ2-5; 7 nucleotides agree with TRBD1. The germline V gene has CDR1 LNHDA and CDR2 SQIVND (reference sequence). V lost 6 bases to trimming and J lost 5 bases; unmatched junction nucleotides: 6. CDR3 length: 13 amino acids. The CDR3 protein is CASSGTEIETQYF. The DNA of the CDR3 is TGTGCCAGTAGCGGGACAGAGATTGAGACCCAGTACTTC.

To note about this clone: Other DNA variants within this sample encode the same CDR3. The CDR3 region is CASSSTGDPNTGELFF. As DNA, the CDR3 is TGTGCCAGCAGCTCGACAGGGGACCCGAACACCGGGGAGCTGTTTTTT. J is TRBJ2-2 and V is TRBV11-1; 8 nucleotides line up with TRBD1. After removal of 4 bases from V and 0 bases from J, the junction contained 4 bases not matched to a gene. Germline-derived CDR1 and CDR2 are SGHAT and FQDESV (reference sequence). This CDR3 is built from 16 residues.

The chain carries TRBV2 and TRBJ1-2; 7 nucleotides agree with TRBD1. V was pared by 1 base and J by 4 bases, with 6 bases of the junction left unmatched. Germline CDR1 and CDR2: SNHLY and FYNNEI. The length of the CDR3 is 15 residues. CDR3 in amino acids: CASSEDRGASYGYTF. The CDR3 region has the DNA TGTGCCAGCAGTGAAGACAGGGGCGCGAGCTATGGCTACACCTTC. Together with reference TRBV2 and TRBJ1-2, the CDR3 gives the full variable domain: EPEVTQTPSHQVTQMGQEVILRCVPISNHLYFYWYRQILGQKVEFLVSFYNNEISEKSEIFDDQFSVERPDGSNFTLKIRSTKLEDSAMYFCASSEDRGASYGYTFGSGTRLTVV.

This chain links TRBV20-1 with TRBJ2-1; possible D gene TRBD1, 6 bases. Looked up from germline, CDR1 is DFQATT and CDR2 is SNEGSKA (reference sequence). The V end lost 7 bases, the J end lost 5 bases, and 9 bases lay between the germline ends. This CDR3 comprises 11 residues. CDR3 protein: CSGRTDNEQFF. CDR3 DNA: TGCAGTGGTAGGACAGACAATGAGCAGTTCTTC.

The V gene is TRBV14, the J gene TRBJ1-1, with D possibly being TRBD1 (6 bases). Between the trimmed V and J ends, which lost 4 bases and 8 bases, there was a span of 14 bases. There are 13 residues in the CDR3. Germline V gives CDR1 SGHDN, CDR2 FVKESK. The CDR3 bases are TGTGCCAGCAGCCTCTCCGGACAGCCCGAAGCTTTCTTT. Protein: CASSLSGQPEAFF.

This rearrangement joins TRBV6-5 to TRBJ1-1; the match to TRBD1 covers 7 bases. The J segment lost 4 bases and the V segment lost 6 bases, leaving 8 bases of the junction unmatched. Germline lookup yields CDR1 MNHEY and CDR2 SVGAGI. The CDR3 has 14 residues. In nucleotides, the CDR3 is TGTGCCAGCAGCAGCCCGGGACAGTCCACTGAAGCTTTCTTT. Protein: CASSSPGQSTEAFF.

The CDR3 region is CASSLDIGLNEKLFF. The CDR3 nucleotides read TGCGCCAGCAGCTTGGATATAGGCCTTAATGAAAAACTGTTTTTT. The chain is built from TRBV5-1 and TRBJ1-4; D gene uncertain. Germline V gene lookup returns CDR1 SGHRS and CDR2 YFSETQ. V shed 0 bases and J shed 4 bases, with 10 bases lying between them. This CDR3 is built from 15 residues.

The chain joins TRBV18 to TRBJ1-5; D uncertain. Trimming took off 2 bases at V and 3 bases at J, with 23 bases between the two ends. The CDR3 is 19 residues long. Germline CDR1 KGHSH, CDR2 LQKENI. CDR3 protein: CASSPSWQDPLYDNQPQHF. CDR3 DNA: TGTGCCAGCTCACCAAGTTGGCAGGACCCCCTATATGACAATCAGCCCCAGCATTTT.

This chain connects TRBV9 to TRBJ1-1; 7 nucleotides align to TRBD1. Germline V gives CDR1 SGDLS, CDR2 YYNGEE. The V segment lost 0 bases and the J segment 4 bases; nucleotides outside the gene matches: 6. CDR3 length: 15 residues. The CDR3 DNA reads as TGTGCCAGCAGCGTAGAAGGGGGCGCGGCCACTGAAGCTTTCTTT. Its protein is CASSVEGGAATEAFF.

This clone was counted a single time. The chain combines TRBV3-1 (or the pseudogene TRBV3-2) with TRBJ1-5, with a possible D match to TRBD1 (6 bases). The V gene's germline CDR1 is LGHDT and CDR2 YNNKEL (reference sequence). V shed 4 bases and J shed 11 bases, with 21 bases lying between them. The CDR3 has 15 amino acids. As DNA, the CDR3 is TGTGCCAGCAGCCCCAAGCCGGGGCCGACAGGTACCCAGCATTTT. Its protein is CASSPKPGPTGTQHF.

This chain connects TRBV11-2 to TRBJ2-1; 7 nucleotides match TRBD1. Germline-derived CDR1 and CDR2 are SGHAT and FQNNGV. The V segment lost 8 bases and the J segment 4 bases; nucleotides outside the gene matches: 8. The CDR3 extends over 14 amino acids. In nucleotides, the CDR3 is TGTGCCAGCCAAGGACAGGACTTTTACAATGAGCAGTTCTTC. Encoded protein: CASQGQDFYNEQFF. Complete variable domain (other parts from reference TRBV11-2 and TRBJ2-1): EAGVAQSPRYKIIEKRQSVAFWCNPISGHATLYWYQQILGQGPKLLIQFQNNGVVDDSQLPKDRFSAERLKGVDSTLKIQPAKLEDSAVYLCASQGQDFYNEQFFGPGTRLTVL.

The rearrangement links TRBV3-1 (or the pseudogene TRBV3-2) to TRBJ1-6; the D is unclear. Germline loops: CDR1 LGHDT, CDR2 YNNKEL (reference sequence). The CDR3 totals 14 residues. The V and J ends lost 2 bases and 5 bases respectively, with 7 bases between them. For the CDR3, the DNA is TGTGCCAGCAGCCAATTAGACAATAATTCACCCCTCCACTTT. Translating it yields CASSQLDNNSPLHF.

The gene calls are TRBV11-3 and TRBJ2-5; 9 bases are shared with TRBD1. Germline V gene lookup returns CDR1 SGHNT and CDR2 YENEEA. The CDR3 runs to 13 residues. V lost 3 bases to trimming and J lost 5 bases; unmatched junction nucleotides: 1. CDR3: CASSFGQGETQYF. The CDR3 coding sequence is TGTGCCAGCAGCTTTGGACAGGGGGAGACCCAGTACTTC.

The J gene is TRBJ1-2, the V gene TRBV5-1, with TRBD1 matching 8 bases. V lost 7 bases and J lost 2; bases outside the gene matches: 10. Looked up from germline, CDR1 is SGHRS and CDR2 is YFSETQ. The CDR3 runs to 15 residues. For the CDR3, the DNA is TGCGCCAGCGGACCCGGGGGGACAGGCAACTATGGCTACACCTTC. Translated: CASGPGGTGNYGYTF.

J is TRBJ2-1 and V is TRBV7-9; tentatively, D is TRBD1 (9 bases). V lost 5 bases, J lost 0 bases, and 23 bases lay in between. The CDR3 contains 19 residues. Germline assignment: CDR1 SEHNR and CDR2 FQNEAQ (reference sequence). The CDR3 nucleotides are TGTGCCAGCAGCCGGGGGGGACAGGGAATGATTGGCTCCTACAATGAGCAGTTCTTC. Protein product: CASSRGGQGMIGSYNEQFF.

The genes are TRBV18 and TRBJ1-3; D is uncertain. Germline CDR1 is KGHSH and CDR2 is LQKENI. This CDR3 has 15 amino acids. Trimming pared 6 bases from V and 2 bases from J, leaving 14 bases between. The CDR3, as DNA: TGTGCCAGCTCTGTTGCTCCCGGAGCTGGAAACACCATATATTTT. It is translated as CASSVAPGAGNTIYF.

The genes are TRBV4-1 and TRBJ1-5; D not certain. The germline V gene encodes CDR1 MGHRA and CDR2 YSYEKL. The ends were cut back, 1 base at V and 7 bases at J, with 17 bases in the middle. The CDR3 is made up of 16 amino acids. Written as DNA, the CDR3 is TGCGCCAGCAGCCAAGCTTTTCAACCCCTGGGCCAGCCCCAGCATTTT. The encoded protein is CASSQAFQPLGQPQHF.

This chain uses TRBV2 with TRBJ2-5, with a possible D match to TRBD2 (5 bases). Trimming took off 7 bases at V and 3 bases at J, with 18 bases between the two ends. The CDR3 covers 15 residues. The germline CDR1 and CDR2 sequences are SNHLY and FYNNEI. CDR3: CASKWYEGAEETQYF. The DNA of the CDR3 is TGTGCCAGCAAATGGTACGAGGGAGCCGAAGAGACCCAGTACTTC.

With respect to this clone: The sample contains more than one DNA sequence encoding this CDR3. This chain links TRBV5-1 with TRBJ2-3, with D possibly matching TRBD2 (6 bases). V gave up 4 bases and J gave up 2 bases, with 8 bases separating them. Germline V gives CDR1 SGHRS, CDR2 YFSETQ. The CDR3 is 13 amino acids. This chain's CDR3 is CASSGGNTDTQYF. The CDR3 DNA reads TGCGCCAGCAGCGGGGGGAACACAGATACGCAGTATTTT.

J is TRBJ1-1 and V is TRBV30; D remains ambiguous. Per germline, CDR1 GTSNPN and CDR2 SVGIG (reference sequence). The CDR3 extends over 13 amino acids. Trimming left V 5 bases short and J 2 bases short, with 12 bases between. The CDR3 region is CAWAAQLNTEAFF. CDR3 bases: TGTGCCTGGGCGGCTCAGCTAAACACTGAAGCTTTCTTT.

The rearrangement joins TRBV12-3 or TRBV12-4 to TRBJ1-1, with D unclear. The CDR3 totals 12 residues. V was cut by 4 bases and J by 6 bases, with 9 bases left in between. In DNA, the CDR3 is TGTGCCAGCAGTTCACGAGCGGCTGAAGCTTTCTTT. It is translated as CASSSRAAEAFF.

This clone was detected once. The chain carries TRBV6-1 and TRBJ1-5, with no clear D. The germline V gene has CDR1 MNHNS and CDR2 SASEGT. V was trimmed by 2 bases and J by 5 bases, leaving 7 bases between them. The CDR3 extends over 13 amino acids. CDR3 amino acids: CASSEWNDQPQHF. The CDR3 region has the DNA TGTGCCAGCAGTGAATGGAACGATCAGCCCCAGCATTTT.